These 19 T cell receptor beta chains originate from one sample sequenced in a study of T-cell reconstitution after alpha-beta-depleted transplantation in children. TCRbeta library preparation incorporated unique molecular identifiers. One entry per CDR3 protein, called by TCRdb with MiXCR from the PCR reads. The data show almost 500,000 distinct CDR3 sequences, 9.5% to 15% seen once. The material sequenced was PBMCs from the stem cell graft donor, taken from the stem cell graft. The receptors originated from a human donor who donated a stem cell graft to a child with combined immunodeficiency.

V usage is TRBV9 and J usage is TRBJ1-3, with D possibly being TRBD1 (5 bases). Trimming took 3 bases from V and 0 from J, leaving 16 bases between them. Per the germline V gene, CDR1 is SGDLS and CDR2 is YYNGEE. The CDR3 loop spans 17 amino acids. As DNA, the CDR3 is TGTGCCAGCAGCGCCTGGCCGGGACGGAGCTCTGGAAACACCATATATTTT. Its translation is CASSAWPGRSSGNTIYF.

The chain has TRBV2 and TRBJ1-4; D remains unclear. Deletions cut 6 bases from V and 3 bases from J, with 11 bases between. The CDR3 runs 14 residues. The germline gives CDR1 SNHLY, CDR2 FYNNEI. CDR3 in amino acids: CASSVRVSNEKLFF. CDR3 sequence (DNA): TGTGCCAGCAGCGTGAGGGTCTCTAATGAAAAACTGTTTTTT.

This CDR3 reads CASRGTSGRYNEQFF. The CDR3 DNA is TGTGCCAGCAGGGGGACTAGCGGGAGGTACAATGAGCAGTTCTTC. V gene TRBV2 combines with J gene TRBJ2-1; 15 bases are a match to TRBD2. In germline, CDR1 is SNHLY, CDR2 FYNNEI. V was pared by 6 bases and J by 4 bases, with 1 base of the junction left unmatched. The CDR3 has 15 residues.

V and J are TRBV4-2 and TRBJ2-2, with 10 nucleotides matching TRBD2. The germline CDR1 and CDR2 sequences are LGHNA and YNFKEQ. J lost 1 base, V lost 0 bases, and 5 bases had no gene match. This CDR3 region has 18 residues. CDR3 nucleotides: TGTGCCAGCAGCCAAGATCTACTAGCGGGGAGGAACACCGGGGAGCTGTTTTTT. It yields the protein CASSQDLLAGRNTGELFF.

This chain uses TRBV24-1 with TRBJ1-2; no reliable D call. Germline assignment: CDR1 KGHDR and CDR2 SFDVKD. The V gene lost 2 bases and the J gene lost 4 bases, with 10 bases spanning the gap. The CDR3 runs to 14 residues. In nucleotides, the CDR3 is TGTGCCACCAGTGATTCAGGACCGCGCTATGGCTACACCTTC. Its translation is CATSDSGPRYGYTF.

This clonotype was counted many times. This chain connects TRBV2 to TRBJ2-7; D is undetermined. V was clipped by 8 bases and J by 2 bases, with 13 bases between them. Germline V gene sequence: CDR1 SNHLY, CDR2 FYNNEI. CDR3 length: 13 amino acids. CDR3 in amino acids: CASGVRSAYEQYF. CDR3 coding DNA: TGTGCCAGCGGGGTCAGGAGTGCCTACGAGCAGTACTTC.

V is TRBV6-5 and J is TRBJ2-7; TRBD2 is a possible D gene (6 bases). Trimming cost V 3 bases and J 7 bases, with 16 bases left between them. Germline-derived CDR1 and CDR2 are MNHEY and SVGAGI. The CDR3 consists of 14 residues. This chain's CDR3 is CASSYLNQGGEQYF. The CDR3, as DNA: TGTGCCAGCAGTTATCTCAACCAAGGAGGGGAGCAGTACTTC.

In nucleotides, the CDR3 is TGTGCCAGCAGTGAAGAGCCGGCTAGCGAAAGGGATGAGCAGTTCTTC. Translating gives CASSEEPASERDEQFF. The rearrangement uses TRBV25-1 and TRBJ2-1, with D maybe TRBD2 (6 bases). CDR3 length equals 16 residues. CDR1 is MGHDK, CDR2 SYGVNS, per germline. Trimming removed 2 bases at V and 8 bases at J, with 19 bases between.

This clonotype was picked up many times. The chain links TRBV5-1 to TRBJ2-1, with D unclear. Between the trimmed V and J ends, which lost 7 bases and 6 bases, there was a span of 11 bases. This CDR3 is built from 12 residues. Germline V gene sequence: CDR1 SGHRS, CDR2 YFSETQ. The CDR3 protein is CASQEQRNEQFF. The CDR3 DNA sequence: TGCGCCAGCCAAGAACAGCGCAATGAGCAGTTCTTC.

This clonotype came up many times. This rearrangement joins TRBV9 to TRBJ2-7; 12 bases match TRBD2. The V and J ends lost 3 bases and 6 bases, in that order; junction bases with no gene match: 4. CDR3 length: 14 amino acids. Germline V gives CDR1 SGDLS, CDR2 YYNGEE. The CDR3 DNA is TGTGCCAGCAGCGCTAGCGGGGGGGCGAGCGAGCAGTACTTC. Residues: CASSASGGASEQYF. Complete variable domain (other parts from reference TRBV9 and TRBJ2-7): DSGVTQTPKHLITATGQRVTLRCSPRSGDLSVYWYQQSLDQGLQFLIQYYNGEERAKGNILERFSAQQFPDLHSELNLSSLELGDSALYFCASSASGGASEQYFGPGTRLTVT.

V is TRBV5-1 and J is TRBJ2-3; possibly TRBD2 for D (5 bases). CDR1 is SGHRS, CDR2 YFSETQ, per germline. V shed 4 bases and J shed 2 bases, with 17 bases lying between them. The CDR3 has 16 amino acids. For the CDR3, the DNA is TGCGCCAGCAGCGGAGGACTCGAGGGCCCCACAGATACGCAGTATTTT. Its translation is CASSGGLEGPTDTQYF.

This clonotype has ten or more counts. This chain joins TRBV12-3 or TRBV12-4 and TRBJ2-2; D is possibly TRBD2 (6 bases). This CDR3 spans 16 amino acids. The V end lost 3 bases, the J end lost 4 bases, and 15 bases lay between the germline ends. CDR3 nucleotides: TGTGCCAGCAGTTTCCAAGAACGGGGGTTCACCGGGGAGCTGTTTTTT. It specifies CASSFQERGFTGELFF.

In its sample, this clonotype was seen many times. The rearrangement uses TRBV6-1 and TRBJ2-1; 7 nucleotides line up with TRBD2. The CDR3 consists of 16 residues. The trim removed 6 bases at V and 0 bases at J, leaving 8 bases unmatched. CDR1 is MNHNS and CDR2 is SASEGT in the germline V gene. The CDR3 loop reads CASRGDYQSSYNEQFF. Written as DNA, the CDR3 is TGTGCCAGCAGAGGGGACTATCAAAGCTCCTACAATGAGCAGTTCTTC.

This chain uses TRBV27 with TRBJ1-1; TRBD1 agrees at 7 bases. The germline V gene has CDR1 MNHEY and CDR2 SMNVEV (reference sequence). Trimming at V came to 3 bases and at J to 4 bases, leaving 5 bases not matched to a gene. The CDR3 is made up of 14 amino acids. The CDR3 DNA is TGTGCCAGCAGTTTCCAGGGGGTCGGCACTGAAGCTTTCTTT. Its protein product is CASSFQGVGTEAFF.

This clonotype was seen ten or more times. This chain links TRBV9 with TRBJ2-1; the D gene is possibly TRBD2 (6 bases). Germline V CDR1 and CDR2: SGDLS, YYNGEE. The CDR3 consists of 13 residues. Trimming cost V 8 bases and J 4 bases, with 13 bases left between them. Written as DNA, the CDR3 is TGTGCCAGTGGGCTAGCGAGGTACAATGAGCAGTTCTTC. This sequence encodes CASGLARYNEQFF.

A few counts support this clonotype. The chain employs TRBV7-2 and TRBJ2-7, with 10 bases that match TRBD2. V shed 4 bases and J 2 bases; nucleotides not matched to a gene: 5. The CDR3 runs to 15 residues. Germline V CDR1 and CDR2: SGHTA, FQGNSA. DNA of the CDR3: TGTGCCAGCAGCTCATCTAGCGGGAGCCCCTACGAGCAGTACTTC. It translates to CASSSSSGSPYEQYF.

The table lists this clonotype with many counts. The chain carries TRBV20-1 and TRBJ2-1, with TRBD2 matching 9 bases. The CDR3 is 18 amino acids. Trimming cost V 5 bases and J 0 bases; bases outside gene matches: 14. The germline V gene encodes CDR1 DFQATT and CDR2 SNEGSKA (reference sequence). CDR3 DNA: TGCAGTGCTGAGACTAGCGGCGGAGGGGCTGGCTCCTACAATGAGCAGTTCTTC. Its translation is CSAETSGGGAGSYNEQFF.

This clonotype was recorded a few times. The gene calls are TRBV20-1 and TRBJ2-7; 9 nucleotides agree with TRBD1. V shed 1 base, J shed 0 bases, and the junction held 7 bases outside the gene matches. Germline assignment: CDR1 DFQATT and CDR2 SNEGSKA (reference sequence). The CDR3 runs to 16 residues. CDR3 DNA: TGCAGTGCTAGAGGCGCGGCGGACAGGGGCTCCTACGAGCAGTACTTC. Protein product: CSARGAADRGSYEQYF.

In this sample, this clonotype turned up many times. J is TRBJ2-7 and V is TRBV5-1; possibly TRBD1 for D (6 bases). Germline V lookup: CDR1 SGHRS, CDR2 YFSETQ. Deletions cut 3 bases from V and 2 bases from J, with 12 bases between. This CDR3 is built from 14 residues. CDR3 region: CASSSGQPPYEQYF. The CDR3 DNA follows: TGCGCCAGCAGCTCTGGACAGCCTCCCTACGAGCAGTACTTC.